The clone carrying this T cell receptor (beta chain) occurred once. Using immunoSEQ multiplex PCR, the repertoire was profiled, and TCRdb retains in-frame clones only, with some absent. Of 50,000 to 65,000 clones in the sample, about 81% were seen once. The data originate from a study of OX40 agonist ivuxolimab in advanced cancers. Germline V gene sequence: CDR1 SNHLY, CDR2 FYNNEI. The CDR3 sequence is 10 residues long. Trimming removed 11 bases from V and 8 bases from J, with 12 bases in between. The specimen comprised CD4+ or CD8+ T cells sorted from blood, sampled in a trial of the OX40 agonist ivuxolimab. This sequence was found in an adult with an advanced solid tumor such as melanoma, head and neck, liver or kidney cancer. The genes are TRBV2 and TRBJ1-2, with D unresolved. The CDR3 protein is CASSLVGYTF. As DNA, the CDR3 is TGTGCCTCAAGCCTCGTCGGCTACACCTTC.